Listed below are T cell receptor beta chains from one sample, sequenced in a study of CXCR3-negative and CXCR3-positive naive CD8 T cells. TCRdb reanalyzed the 5' RACE reads, giving one entry per CDR3 protein sequence and no DNA. Found here are roughly 140,000 distinct CDR3 sequences; the top ten clones hold about 0.28%. Sequenced: naive CXCR3+ CD8+ T cells from blood. These receptors all stem from a human donor in good health. Some clones in this sample may be carry-over from other donors' samples. Both conserved end residues are part of each CDR3.

cdr3_length j_call v_call cdr3_aa
16 TRBJ2-4 TRBV5-1 CASSLVSNGAKNIQYF
15 TRBJ2-1 TRBV29-1 CSVEDQGNSYNEQFF
11 TRBJ2-5 TRBV10-3 CAISFGETQYF
16 TRBJ2-3 TRBV11-2 CASSLGRSQDPDTQYF
12 TRBJ1-4 TRBV29-1 CSVWDEYEKLFF
16 TRBJ2-3 TRBV28 CASRKTGGAGSDTQYF
13 TRBJ2-1 TRBV12-3/TRBV12-4 CASRGVGYNEQFF
15 TRBJ1-1 TRBV12-3/TRBV12-4 CASSLLVRGNTEAFF
13 TRBJ2-7 TRBV29-1 CSVEDRLSYEQYF
13 TRBJ2-3 TRBV5-8 CASSRREADTQYF
15 TRBJ1-2 TRBV13 CASSLKSDRAGGYTF
20 TRBJ2-1 TRBV7-9 CASSFLVRQGQPFTYNEQFF
11 TRBJ2-2 TRBV30 CAWRSAGELFF
14 TRBJ1-2 TRBV11-2 CASSLGRRVYGYTF
15 TRBJ2-2 TRBV7-8 CASSSLVAQAGELFF
14 TRBJ2-5 TRBV12-5 CASGLVPGEETQYF
16 TRBJ2-5 TRBV7-3 CASSFLSGTLGETQYF
14 TRBJ2-1 TRBV29-1 CSVDRTPYTGEQFF
16 TRBJ2-1 TRBV9 CASSVGSSGARDEQFF
19 TRBJ2-3 TRBV24-1 CATSDLLLWPKGGTDTQYF
15 TRBJ2-3 TRBV29-1 CSVRLAGDIRDTQYF
14 TRBJ2-5 TRBV20-1 CSARDPTGRETQYF
16 TRBJ2-3 TRBV7-2 CASSVSGRTVTDTQYF
15 TRBJ2-4 TRBV7-2 CASSPRQGASNIQYF
14 TRBJ1-4 TRBV28 CASSPGFRQEKLFF
16 TRBJ2-1 TRBV7-6 CASSEHSPNPYNEQFF
16 TRBJ2-3 TRBV27 CASSLSLQGPTDTQYF
15 TRBJ1-2 TRBV29-1 CSVKRVGEGDYGYTF
11 TRBJ2-1 TRBV20-1 CSANGLSEQFF
12 TRBJ2-1 TRBV5-1 CASRPGHSEQFF
14 TRBJ2-7 TRBV29-1 CSVVGSGRSYEQYF